This T cell receptor (beta chain) derives from a study of blood T cell repertoires in COVID-19. Study background: Samples of COVID-19 (acute and convalescent) were obtained from the United States, Italy and Spain. The analysed material was cDNA or gDNA that came from T cells, B-cell-depleted T cells, or PBMCs.

This CDR3 has 16 amino acids. CDR1 is LNHDA and CDR2 is SQIVND in the germline V gene (reference sequence). V lost 11 bases, J lost 0 bases, and 20 bases lay in between. Authors' methods: Reference gene primer amplification in the assay estimated nucleated cell counts. The table came from immunoSEQ multiplex PCR; TCRdb's copy has only in-frame clones and leaves some out. The V and J calls and clone size were taken over from that table, and D and trimming were inferred from the DNA. The table has roughly 130,000 clones, about 86% seen once. This sequence originates from a woman aged 45 to 65 with acute or convalescent COVID-19. The specimen sequenced was peripheral blood. The chain joins TRBV19 to TRBJ1-3, with a tentative D call TRBD1 (6 bases). CDR3 coding DNA: TGTGCCGGGAACAAGGGGGACGCCAACTCTGGAAACACCATATATTTT. Encoded protein: CAGNKGDANSGNTIYF.